One sample yielded the 21 T cell receptor beta chains listed below, sequenced in a study of T-cell memory formation after mild COVID-19. TCRdb itself ran the 5' RACE reads through MiXCR, one entry per CDR3 protein. There are roughly 600,000 distinct CDR3 sequences in the sample; roughly 18% occur only once, and 12% lies in the top ten. Sequences were obtained from PBMCs or a T cell subset sorted from them (not recorded which). These receptors originate from an adult woman who had mild COVID-19 (a few samples of this study predate the infection). Cell type and time point are not known.

The rearrangement joins TRBV11-3 to TRBJ2-3, with TRBD1 matching 7 bases. V lost 1 base and J lost 3; bases outside the gene matches: 7. The CDR3 has 16 residues. Germline V lookup: CDR1 SGHNT, CDR2 YENEEA. The CDR3 is CASSLGTGTVTDTQYF. The CDR3, as DNA: TGTGCCAGCAGCTTAGGCACCGGGACAGTTACAGATACGCAGTATTTT.

The chain recombines TRBV30 with TRBJ1-2; D ambiguous. V gave up 4 bases and J gave up 5 bases, with 14 bases separating them. The CDR3 consists of 13 residues. Germline values: CDR1 GTSNPN, CDR2 SVGIG (reference sequence). As DNA, the CDR3 is TGTGCCTGGAATTGGGCCCTCGGGTATGGCTACACCTTC. Protein product: CAWNWALGYGYTF.

This clonotype was seen more than once but under ten times. The chain recombines TRBV4-2 with TRBJ2-3, with D perhaps TRBD1 (5 bases). Germline V gene lookup returns CDR1 LGHNA and CDR2 YNFKEQ. Trimming left V 2 bases short and J 0 bases short, with 12 bases between. The CDR3 totals 16 residues. The CDR3 DNA follows: TGTGCCAGCAGCCAATTCCAGGGCTCTAGCACAGATACGCAGTATTTT. This sequence encodes CASSQFQGSSTDTQYF.

A few counts support this clonotype. The V gene is TRBV11-2, the J gene TRBJ2-3; TRBD2 agrees at 11 bases. J gave up 0 bases and V 4 bases, and 6 bases lay outside the gene matches. The CDR3 runs 17 residues. CDR1 SGHAT and CDR2 FQNNGV come from the germline V gene. This chain's CDR3 is CASSSPTSGVSTDTQYF. The CDR3 DNA follows: TGTGCCAGCAGCTCGCCGACTAGCGGGGTTAGCACAGATACGCAGTATTTT.

The table lists this clonotype with a few counts. The J gene is TRBJ1-2, the V gene TRBV4-1; 10 bases map to TRBD1. The CDR3 has 14 residues. Trimming cost V 6 bases and J 6 bases; bases outside gene matches: 7. CDR1 and CDR2 (germline): MGHRA, YSYEKL. CDR3 sequence (DNA): TGCGCCAGCAGTGACGGGACAGGGGTAAATGGCTACACCTTC. This translates into CASSDGTGVNGYTF.

The CDR3 reads CASSIVYRVRNQPQHF. As DNA, the CDR3 is TGTGCCAGTAGTATAGTATACAGGGTTCGCAATCAGCCCCAGCATTTT. V and J are TRBV19 and TRBJ1-5, with a weak D call TRBD1 (6 bases). The CDR3 sequence is 16 residues long. The germline CDR1 and CDR2 sequences are LNHDA and SQIVND (reference sequence). V was cut by 1 base and J by 2 bases, with 12 bases left in between. Full variable domain (missing parts from reference TRBV19 and TRBJ1-5): DGGITQSPKYLFRKEGQNVTLSCEQNLNHDAMYWYRQDPGQGLRLIYYSQIVNDFQKGDIAEGYSVSREKKESFPLTVTSAQKNPTAFYLCASSIVYRVRNQPQHFGDGTRLSIL.

This rearrangement joins TRBV12-2 to TRBJ2-4; the table calls TRBD1, which could not be checked here. TRBV12-2 is reported as a pseudogene. The CDR3 contains 11 residues. CDR3 coding DNA: TGTGCGGAAACCCGGAAAAACATTCAGTACTTC. Encoded protein: CAETRKNIQYF.

This clonotype was counted only a few times. The chain couples TRBV7-2 to TRBJ2-3; 14 bases align to TRBD2. Germline loops: CDR1 SGHTA, CDR2 FQGNSA. The CDR3 has 16 amino acids. Trimming removed 5 bases from V and 8 bases from J; junction bases left unmatched: 9. In nucleotides, the CDR3 is TGTGCCAGCAGCCCCGGACTAGCGGGAGGCCAAACTACGCAGTATTTT. Its protein is CASSPGLAGGQTTQYF.

In this sample, this clonotype turned up a few times. This chain connects TRBV5-1 to TRBJ2-5, with D maybe TRBD1 (7 bases). The V end lost 5 bases, the J end lost 1 base, and 21 bases lay between the germline ends. Germline lookup yields CDR1 SGHRS and CDR2 YFSETQ. The length of the CDR3 is 17 residues. The CDR3 loop reads CASSRGPGDSFQETQYF. CDR3 nucleotide sequence: TGCGCCAGCAGTAGGGGCCCGGGGGACAGCTTCCAAGAGACCCAGTACTTC.

The V call is TRBV30, the J call TRBJ2-7; 8 bases agree with TRBD2. The germline gives CDR1 GTSNPN, CDR2 SVGIG (reference sequence). The CDR3 has 13 amino acids. V lost 3 bases and J lost 6; bases outside the gene matches: 7. The CDR3: CAWSQNRGGEQYF. DNA for the CDR3: TGTGCCTGGAGCCAGAACCGGGGGGGCGAGCAGTACTTC.

In its sample, this clonotype was seen a few times. The rearrangement joins TRBV5-1 to TRBJ2-5, with 13 bases fitting TRBD2. Germline V lookup: CDR1 SGHRS, CDR2 YFSETQ. V trimming: 3 bases; J trimming: 4 bases; junction bases outside the gene matches: 3. There are 15 residues in the CDR3. CDR3 protein: CASSSRTSGGETQYF. In DNA, the CDR3 is TGCGCCAGCAGCTCACGGACTAGCGGGGGAGAGACCCAGTACTTC.

The CDR3 DNA follows: TGTGCCAGCACCGCCCGGGACAGGGGGCGGAATGAGCAGTTCTTC. Protein sequence: CASTARDRGRNEQFF. V usage is TRBV7-2 and J usage is TRBJ2-1; 12 bases fit TRBD1. The ends lost 7 bases at V and 7 bases at J; junction bases unmatched: 8. Germline V lookup: CDR1 SGHTA, CDR2 FQGNSA. The CDR3 length is 15 residues. Full variable domain (remainder filled in from reference TRBV7-2 and TRBJ2-1): GAGVSQSPSNKVTEKGKDVELRCDPISGHTALYWYRQSLGQGLEFLIYFQGNSAPDKSGLPSDRFSAERTGGSVSTLTIQRTQQEDSAVYLCASTARDRGRNEQFFGPGTRLTVL.

V gene TRBV20-1 combines with J gene TRBJ1-2, with a weak D call TRBD1 (6 bases). The V end lost 0 bases, the J end lost 4 bases, and 15 bases lay between the germline ends. In germline, CDR1 is DFQATT, CDR2 SNEGSKA (reference sequence). The CDR3 sequence is 15 residues long. The CDR3 sequence: CSARDGGHRSYGYTF. The DNA of the CDR3 is TGCAGTGCTAGAGATGGGGGACATCGTAGCTATGGCTACACCTTC.

V usage is TRBV5-1 and J usage is TRBJ1-4; D remains unclear. V lost 0 bases, J lost 4 bases, and 7 bases lay in between. The CDR3 loop spans 14 amino acids. CDR1 and CDR2 (germline): SGHRS, YFSETQ. The CDR3 DNA reads as TGCGCCAGCAGCTTGGGACCGAGTAATGAAAAACTGTTTTTT. Translation: CASSLGPSNEKLFF.

The rearrangement joins TRBV5-6 to TRBJ1-4; D unresolved. CDR3 length equals 15 residues. V gave up 4 bases and J gave up 3 bases, with 13 bases separating them. Germline V gene data show CDR1 as SGHDT and CDR2 as YYEEEE. DNA for the CDR3: TGTGCCAGCAGCCAACTCGGGCGGTCTAATGAAAAACTGTTTTTT. Amino acid sequence: CASSQLGRSNEKLFF. The variable domain in full, with the rest retrieved from reference TRBV5-6 and TRBJ1-4, is DAGVTQSPTHLIKTRGQQVTLRCSPKSGHDTVSWYQQALGQGPQFIFQYYEEEERQRGNFPDRFSGHQFPNYSSELNVNALLLGDSALYLCASSQLGRSNEKLFFGSGTQLSVL.

The chain combines TRBV15 with TRBJ2-7; D remains unclear. Germline lookup yields CDR1 LNHNV and CDR2 YYDKDF (reference sequence). Trimming removed 4 bases from V and 0 bases from J, with 10 bases in between. CDR3 length: 14 amino acids. The CDR3, as DNA: TGTGCCACCAGCAACGGGCTAAGCTCCTACGAGCAGTACTTC. Protein: CATSNGLSSYEQYF.

V gene TRBV6-2 or TRBV6-3 combines with J gene TRBJ2-7, with D maybe TRBD1 (6 bases). Germline-derived CDR1 and CDR2 are MNHEY and SVGEGT. This CDR3 spans 14 amino acids. Trimming left V 8 bases short and J 3 bases short, with 17 bases between. The CDR3 DNA reads TGTGCCAGCCTAACTAGGGACAAATACTACGAGCAGTACTTC. Translating it yields CASLTRDKYYEQYF.

V usage is TRBV10-3 and J usage is TRBJ2-3; 9 bases are a match to TRBD2. This CDR3 has 16 amino acids. J lost 7 bases, V lost 3 bases, and 11 bases had no gene match. Per germline, CDR1 ENHRY and CDR2 SYGVKD. This CDR3 is CAISDRVAGASNTQYF. CDR3 sequence (DNA): TGTGCCATCAGTGATAGGGTAGCGGGGGCCTCTAATACGCAGTATTTT.

This clonotype was observed a handful of times. The chain carries TRBV12-3 or TRBV12-4 and TRBJ2-1; the D gene is possibly TRBD1 (6 bases). The CDR3 is 15 residues long. Trimming cost V 5 bases and J 6 bases, with 17 bases left between them. The CDR3 nucleotides read TGTGCCAGCAGTCGGGACATTGGGTTGGGCAATGAGCAGTTCTTC. Its translation: CASSRDIGLGNEQFF.

This clonotype came up a few times. The V call is TRBV7-2, the J call TRBJ2-1, with TRBD2 matching 8 bases. CDR1 SGHTA and CDR2 FQGNSA come from the germline V gene. The J segment lost 7 bases and the V segment lost 1 base, leaving 9 bases of the junction unmatched. The CDR3 sequence is 16 residues long. CDR3 residues: CASSLVGAGVRNEQFF. The CDR3 DNA reads TGTGCCAGCAGCTTAGTAGGAGCGGGAGTAAGGAATGAGCAGTTCTTC.

This clonotype was observed a handful of times. The chain joins TRBV7-9 to TRBJ2-3, with 12 bases that match TRBD1. The CDR3 totals 14 residues. Germline values: CDR1 SEHNR, CDR2 FQNEAQ (reference sequence). V shed 8 bases, J shed 4 bases, and the junction held 4 bases outside the gene matches. This CDR3 is CASEGQGAPDTQYF. CDR3 sequence (DNA): TGTGCCAGCGAGGGACAGGGGGCCCCAGATACGCAGTATTTT. Based on the CDR3 plus reference TRBV7-9 and TRBJ2-3, the full variable domain is DTGVSQNPRHKITKRGQNVTFRCDPISEHNRLYWYRQTLGQGPEFLTYFQNEAQLEKSRLLSDRFSAERPKGSFSTLEIQRTEQGDSAMYLCASEGQGAPDTQYFGPGTRLTVL.